A selection of T cell receptor beta chains follows, all from one sample in a study of preoperative IRX-2 immunotherapy in early breast cancer. Some clones are missing from TCRdb's copy, which holds only in-frame ones; the method was immunoSEQ multiplex PCR. The sample carries roughly 93,000 clones, 80% to 90% recorded once. Material: tumor tissue, obtained after IRX-2 immunotherapy. These receptors were obtained from a human donor with breast cancer. The CDR3 runs from the conserved cysteine through the conserved F or W. D genes are given only for firm matches. Not every row has a clone size; where given, it reads once, few, many or a size class.

abundance | d_gene | j_gene | v_gene | CDR3nt | CDR3aa
once | . | TRBJ2-7 | TRBV28 | TGTGCCAGCCGGACCACCAATGAAGAGCAGTACTTC | CASRTTNEEQYF
. | . | TRBJ1-1 | TRBV28 | TGTGCCAGCAGCGAGGACAACTGGGGCACTGAAGCTTTCTTT | CASSEDNWGTEAFF
. | . | TRBJ2-2 | TRBV19 | TGTGCCAGTAGTATACCGAATAAAAGCTGGGAGCTGTTTTTT | CASSIPNKSWELFF
. | . | TRBJ2-5 | TRBV15 | TGTGCCACCAGCAGATTCGGACCCCAAGAGACCCAGTACTTC | CATSRFGPQETQYF
. | . | TRBJ1-2 | TRBV28 | TGTGCCAGCAGTTTGCGGGGGAACTATGGCTACACCTTC | CASSLRGNYGYTF
. | . | TRBJ2-1 | TRBV6-1 | TGTGCCAGCAGTGAAGCGTATGGGATAGGCAGGCAGCATGAGCAGTTCTTC | CASSEAYGIGRQHEQFF
. | . | TRBJ2-3 | TRBV1 | . | CSVASGSPDTQYF
once | . | TRBJ2-2 | TRBV30 | TGTGCCTGGAGTGTACTAGGGGGGGAGCTGTTTTTT | CAWSVLGGELFF
. | TRBD1 | TRBJ1-5 | TRBV23-1 | TGCGCCAGCCCCACCGCGGACAGGGGAAAGGGCAATCAGCCCCAGCATTTT | CASPTADRGKGNQPQHF
. | TRBD1 | TRBJ2-7 | TRBV12-5 | TGTGCTAGTGCCGTTCCCGGGACAGGCGAGTACGAGCAGTACTTC | CASAVPGTGEYEQYF
. | . | TRBJ2-3 | TRBV11-3 | TGTGCCAGCAGAACGTGGGCTGCCGGTACAGATACGCAGTATTTT | CASRTWAAGTDTQYF
. | . | TRBJ2-7 | TRBV11-3 | TGTGCCAGCAGCCAAAGAGGGGAGGCAGGGTATTCTCTCGAGCAGTACTTC | CASSQRGEAGYSLEQYF
. | . | TRBJ2-3 | TRBV18 | TGTGCCAGCTCACCAAAAGAGAGATACACAGATACGCAGTATTTT | CASSPKERYTDTQYF
. | TRBD2 | TRBJ2-2 | TRBV23-1 | TGCGCCAGCAGCGGGACTAGCGCCGGTTTTAGAGAGCTGTTTTTT | CASSGTSAGFRELFF
once | . | TRBJ1-4 | TRBV28 | TGTGCCAGCAGTCTCGGACAGCCGGGGGGTGAAAAACTGTTTTTT | CASSLGQPGGEKLFF
. | . | TRBJ1-4 | TRBV25-1 | TGTGCCAGCAAGCGAACTAATGAAAAACTGTTTTTT | CASKRTNEKLFF
once | . | TRBJ1-2 | TRBV6-8 | TGTGCCACCCTGAAAGGCGCGAAGGGGAATGGCTACACCTTC | CATLKGAKGNGYTF
. | . | TRBJ1-2 | TRBV7-6 | TGTGCCAGCAGCTTCTCGGGGCAGCGTAAGGGACATGGCTACACCTTC | CASSFSGQRKGHGYTF
. | . | TRBJ1-5 | TRBV19 | TGTGCCAGTAATTTAGACTATAGCAATCAGCCCCAGCATTTT | CASNLDYSNQPQHF
few | . | TRBJ2-2 | TRBV6-8 | TGTGCCAGCAGTCCCTCACCGCGAAGCACCGGGGAGCTGTTTTTT | CASSPSPRSTGELFF
. | . | TRBJ1-4 | TRBV2 | TGTGCCAGTCAAAGGGCGCAGGGGACTAATGAAAAACTGTTTTTT | CASQRAQGTNEKLFF
. | TRBD2 | TRBJ2-7 | TRBV29-1 | TGCAGCGTTGAAACTAGCGGGAATTCCTACAGCTCCTACGAGCAGTACTTC | CSVETSGNSYSSYEQYF
few | . | TRBJ1-3 | TRBV28 | TGTGCCAGCAGTTTAACGAACTCTGGAAACACCATATATTTT | CASSLTNSGNTIYF
. | . | TRBJ2-7 | TRBV30 | TGTGCCTGGACCGGGTACAAGGGCTACGAGCAGTACTTC | CAWTGYKGYEQYF
. | . | TRBJ1-1 | TRBV15 | TGTGCCACCAGCAGAGATCTGGGGTTAATCACTGAAGCTTTCTTT | CATSRDLGLITEAFF
. | TRBD2 | TRBJ2-7 | TRBV7-1 | TGTGCCAGCAGCTTGGCCTCTAGCGGGAGCAACTCCTACGAGCAGTACTTC | CASSLASSGSNSYEQYF
. | . | TRBJ1-4 | TRBV29-1 | TGCAGCGGCCGGGACGCTAATGAAAAACTGTTTTTT | CSGRDANEKLFF
. | TRBD1 | TRBJ2-2 | TRBV10-3 | TGTGTCATCAGTGAGTACCGGACAGGGGACACCGGGGAGCTGTTTTTT | CVISEYRTGDTGELFF
. | . | TRBJ2-2 | TRBV18 | TGTGCCAGCTCACCACCGGAAACCACCGGGGAGCTGTTTTTT | CASSPPETTGELFF
. | . | TRBJ2-2 | TRBV28 | TGTGCCAGCAGTTTGATGGGGTCGCAAGGGGAGCTGTTTTTT | CASSLMGSQGELFF
few | . | TRBJ2-5 | TRBV6-8 | TGTGCCAGCAGTTATGTCTCTGGGGAGACCCAGTACTTC | CASSYVSGETQYF
. | . | TRBJ1-2 | TRBV19 | TGTGCCAGTAGTACAGGACCAGCTAACTATGGCTACACCTTC | CASSTGPANYGYTF
. | TRBD2 | TRBJ2-7 | TRBV29-1 | TGCAGCGTTTTAGCGGGAGGCTCCTACGAGCAGTACTTC | CSVLAGGSYEQYF
. | . | TRBJ1-4 | TRBV15 | TGTGCCACCAGCAGAGGGGCTGAGGATAATGAAAAACTGTTTTTT | CATSRGAEDNEKLFF
. | . | TRBJ2-7 | TRBV27 | TGTGCCAGCAGTCCCTTAGGACTGGGTTACCACGAGCAGTACTTC | CASSPLGLGYHEQYF
. | . | TRBJ2-7 | TRBV5-1 | TGCGCCAGCAGCTTGGGGTGGGGCCCCAGCTCCTACGAGCAGTACTTC | CASSLGWGPSSYEQYF
. | . | TRBJ1-5 | TRBV6-8 | TGTGCCAGCAGTTACTCTCAGAGCAATCAGCCCCAGCATTTT | CASSYSQSNQPQHF
. | . | TRBJ1-4 | TRBV1 | TGCGCCAGCAGGACTACAGGGGCAACTAATGAAAAACTGTTTTTT | CASRTTGATNEKLFF
. | . | TRBJ1-2 | TRBV6-8 | TGTGCCAGCAGTTACCTGACAGATAATTGGTATGGCTACACCTTC | CASSYLTDNWYGYTF
. | . | TRBJ1-4 | TRBV1 | TGCGCCAGCAGCCAAGAAGGGACAGGGAGTCGTCCACTGTTTTTT | CASSQEGTGSRPLFF
. | TRBD1 | TRBJ1-2 | TRBV30 | TGTGCCTGGACTTCAGGGGGAAAGGACTATGGCTACACCTTC | CAWTSGGKDYGYTF
. | TRBD1 | TRBJ1-4 | TRBV7-8 | TGTGCCAGCAGCTCAACGACAGGGGGGGTCGAAAAACTGTTTTTT | CASSSTTGGVEKLFF
. | TRBD1 | TRBJ2-3 | TRBV5-1 | TGCGCCAGCAGCTTGGGACAGGGGACTAGCACAGATACGCAGTATTTT | CASSLGQGTSTDTQYF
. | TRBD1 | TRBJ1-1 | TRBV5-1 | TGCGCCAGCAGCCAAGGGGGCGTGGGAGCTGAAGCTTTCTTT | CASSQGGVGAEAFF
. | . | TRBJ1-1 | TRBV15 | TGTGCCACCAGCGAAGAGAGGGGAGCATCGACAGCCGCTGAAGCTTTCTTT | CATSEERGASTAAEAFF
once | TRBD1 | TRBJ1-1 | TRBV6-8 | TGTGCCAGCGTCCGGGACAGGGACTATGGTACTGAAGCTTTCTTT | CASVRDRDYGTEAFF
. | TRBD1 | TRBJ1-3 | TRBV30 | TGTGCCTGCCTTACAGGGGCCTCTGGAAACACCATATATTTT | CACLTGASGNTIYF
few | . | TRBJ1-6 | TRBV5-1 | TGCGCCAGCAACCTAGGGACGTCGGTCCGGTCACCCCTCCACTTT | CASNLGTSVRSPLHF
. | TRBD1 | TRBJ2-7 | TRBV25-1 | TGTGCCAGCAGTGGGGGGACAGCATACAAGTACTTC | CASSGGTAYKYF
. | TRBD1 | TRBJ1-2 | TRBV28 | TGTGCCAGCAGCTTGGGACAGGGAGCTCCTCCCTATGGCTACACCTTC | CASSLGQGAPPYGYTF
. | . | TRBJ2-1 | TRBV7-6 | TGTGCCAGCAGCCAAGGGGCTGGGGGTAGAGACAATGAGCAGTTCTTC | CASSQGAGGRDNEQFF
. | . | TRBJ2-1 | TRBV6-8 | TGTGCCAGCAGCACCGACCAATTTTTTCCCGGACAGCCTTCGGCCTACAATGAGCAGTTCTTC | CASSTDQFFPGQPSAYNEQFF
. | . | TRBJ1-3 | TRBV5-1 | TGCGCCAGCAGCCACGACATCGCTGGAAACACCATATATTTT | CASSHDIAGNTIYF
. | . | TRBJ1-1 | TRBV10-3 | TGTGCCATCAGTGAGTCGAGGCAGCCCGCTGAAGCTTTCTTT | CAISESRQPAEAFF